Listed below are T cell receptor beta chains from one sample, sequenced in a study of T cell changes during pregnancy in multiple sclerosis. Profiling relied on immunoSEQ multiplex PCR, and the TCRdb table lists in-frame clones only, not all of them. Among roughly 15,000 clones listed, around 82% were seen once. Here the sequenced sample was CD8+ T cells from peripheral blood mononuclear cells, taken in the third trimester of pregnancy. The receptors were sampled from a female donor in good health, enrolled as a control in a pregnancy study. Both conserved end residues are part of each CDR3. Fields, in order: D gene, J gene, clone size, V gene, CDR3 DNA, CDR3 protein. D genes are given only for firm matches. The size field is filled for only some rows; it gives once, few, many or a size class.

-	TRBJ1-1	once	TRBV2	TGTGCCAGCAGTGTAGGGGAAGGTCCTGAAGCTTTCTTT	CASSVGEGPEAFF
-	TRBJ2-1	-	TRBV27	TGTGCCATTCGGGGGAGCTCCTACAATGAGCAGTTCTTC	CAIRGSSYNEQFF
-	TRBJ2-7	-	TRBV27	TGTGCCAGCAGTTCGACAGTCTCCGAGCAGTACTTC	CASSSTVSEQYF
TRBD1	TRBJ2-7	-	TRBV13	TGTGCCAGCAGCGCCGACAGGGGCAACGAGCAGTACTTC	CASSADRGNEQYF
-	TRBJ2-4	-	TRBV27	TGTGCCAGCAGTTTAAGCGGGCAAGGCATTCAGTACTTC	CASSLSGQGIQYF
TRBD1	TRBJ2-2	-	TRBV7-2	TGTGCCAGCAGCTTGCGGTCAGGGGGCCCTTTAAACACCGGGGAGCTGTTTTTT	CASSLRSGGPLNTGELFF
TRBD2	TRBJ2-7	once	TRBV5-1	TGCGCCAGCAGCGCCTGGACTAGCGGGTCCTACGAGCAGTACTTC	CASSAWTSGSYEQYF
TRBD1	TRBJ2-1	-	TRBV11-3	TGTGCCAGCAGCGCCGGACAGGTGAGCTACAATGAGCAGTTCTTC	CASSAGQVSYNEQFF
TRBD2	TRBJ2-3	-	TRBV7-2	TGTGCCAGCAGCGAAACTAGCGGGGGGAGCACAGATACGCAGTATTTT	CASSETSGGSTDTQYF
-	TRBJ1-3	-	TRBV7-9	TGTGCCAGCAGCTTACAGGGATCTGGAAACACCATATATTTT	CASSLQGSGNTIYF
TRBD1	TRBJ2-7	-	TRBV6-7	TGTGCCAGCAGTTACTGTTGGGACAGGGGGCGGGAGCAGTACTTC	CASSYCWDRGREQYF
TRBD1	TRBJ2-1	-	TRBV5-6	TGTGCCAGCAGAGAAGGGGGCTATGAGCAGTTCTTC	CASREGGYEQFF
-	TRBJ2-1	-	TRBV19	TGTGCCAGTAGTATGAACGGAGGTTCCTACAATGAGCAGTTCTTC	CASSMNGGSYNEQFF
TRBD2	TRBJ2-3	-	TRBV6-4	TGTGCCAGCAGTGACTCCGGGGGGGGCACAGATACGCAGTATTTT	CASSDSGGGTDTQYF
TRBD2	TRBJ2-5	-	TRBV5-1	TGCGCCAGCAGCTTTTGGGGACTAGCGGAAGAGACCCAGTACTTC	CASSFWGLAEETQYF
-	TRBJ1-2	-	TRBV9	TGTGCCAGCACCGAGGGGGGGGACGCGAGGTTTGGCTACACCTTC	CASTEGGDARFGYTF
-	TRBJ1-1	-	TRBV27	TGTGCCAGCAGTTTGGGGGGGAGCACTGAAGCTTTCTTT	CASSLGGSTEAFF
TRBD2	TRBJ2-1	-	TRBV10-2	TGCGCCAGCAGTGAGTCGGGACTAGCGGGGGTAAATGAGCAGTTCTTC	CASSESGLAGVNEQFF
TRBD1	TRBJ1-1	-	TRBV27	TGTGCCAGCACCATTACAGGGGGATTAACTGAAGCTTTCTTT	CASTITGGLTEAFF
-	TRBJ1-2	-	TRBV27	TGTGCCAGCAGTTTATATCCGTCGCGTGGCTACACCTTC	CASSLYPSRGYTF
TRBD2	TRBJ2-7	-	TRBV7-6	TGTGCCAGCAGCTCGGGGGGGAGGCTCTACGAGCAGTACTTC	CASSSGGRLYEQYF
-	TRBJ2-7	-	TRBV10-3	TGTGCCATCAGTGGGGGCGGCCGCTCCTACGAGCAGTACTTC	CAISGGGRSYEQYF
-	TRBJ2-2	-	TRBV18	TGTGCCAGCTCACCTAGGGAGGAGAACACCGGGGAGCTGTTTTTT	CASSPREENTGELFF
-	TRBJ2-1	-	TRBV30	TGTGCCTGGAGCGCAGACAATGAGCAGTTCTTC	CAWSADNEQFF
-	TRBJ1-3	-	TRBV7-2	TGTGCCAGCAGCTTAGAGCCTTTTCAGGGGTTAGGTACTGGAAACACCATATATTTT	CASSLEPFQGLGTGNTIYF
-	TRBJ1-5	-	TRBV7-2	TGTGCCAGCAGCTTAGAAGACGGGCAGCCCCAGCATTTT	CASSLEDGQPQHF
-	TRBJ1-5	-	TRBV10-2	TGCGCCAGCAGTGGATCGGAGAATCAGCCCCAGCATTTT	CASSGSENQPQHF
-	TRBJ1-6	-	TRBV7-2	TGTGCCAGCAGCCCCCTCCGGGACTCAGGCTCCTATAATTCACCCCTCCACTTT	CASSPLRDSGSYNSPLHF
-	TRBJ2-7	-	TRBV28	TGTGCCAGCAGCGGGAGAGAAGACTACGAGCAGTACTTC	CASSGREDYEQYF
-	TRBJ2-7	-	TRBV19	TGTGCCAGTAGTATAGGGGGGGGACACTACGAGCAGTACTTC	CASSIGGGHYEQYF
-	TRBJ2-1	-	TRBV6-5	TGTGCCAGCAGTTACGTGGGGGACTCGGATGAGCAGTTCTTC	CASSYVGDSDEQFF
TRBD2	TRBJ2-3	-	TRBV9	TGTGCCAGCGGACCTCAGGGGGGACTAGCGGCAGCCATCTTCACAGATACGCAGTATTTT	CASGPQGGLAAAIFTDTQYF
-	TRBJ2-5	-	TRBV30	TGTGCCTGGAGTTCTCAGGGTTGGGAGACCCAGTACTTC	CAWSSQGWETQYF
-	TRBJ1-2	-	TRBV15	TGTGCCACCAGAGATAGGGGAATGGATGGCTACACCTTC	CATRDRGMDGYTF
-	TRBJ2-2	-	TRBV6-4	TGTGCCAGCAGTTTCAGGGTCGACACCGGGGAGCTGTTTTTT	CASSFRVDTGELFF
-	TRBJ1-1	once	TRBV9	TGTGCCAGCAGCCCAACCGCGGCCACTGAAGCTTTCTTT	CASSPTAATEAFF